This TCR beta chain was identified in a study of blood T cells in healthy people across ages (dated by TCRdb to the mid-2010s). For the study in its entirety: Template switching captured roughly one uniquely barcoded TCR beta cDNA molecule per two T cells in model experiments. Age-related changes in TCR beta repertoire diversity were measured in the study by deep sequencing normalized with unique cDNA molecular identifiers. Four age groups were formed from the donors: young (average about 16 years), middle-aged (approximately 40), aged (roughly 58) and long-lived (more than 75). To avoid experimental bias, donors of different ages were randomly spread across the sequencing lanes. Using the same blood draw, the study looked at two additional independent replicas of 1 million unique cDNA reads for two donors, one aged 18 to 30 and the other aged 80 or older.

The library came from 5' RACE. Instrument used: Illumina HiSeq 2500. The second PCR ran for about 6 to 12 cycles and used a J-beta primer mix along with a sample-barcoded 5' primer. A template-switch 5' adaptor carrying 12 random nucleotides introduced a unique molecular identifier onto each TCR beta cDNA molecule. Each sample yielded at least 2.5 million CDR3-containing paired-end reads. First-strand cDNA synthesis was performed from all RNA using the Mint cDNA synthesis kit, with priming by a TRBC-specific oligonucleotide. After uracil-DNA glycosylase treatment, a first 18-cycle PCR used universal primers M1SS and BC2_uni_R on all cDNA. In the paper's pipeline: Each sample was normalized by randomly selecting 1 million high-quality reads, each carrying a distinct molecular identifier. Instead of being binned into consensus sequences, reads with shared molecular identifiers were discarded. MiTCR, set to a Q25 quality threshold and the strictest error-elimination algorithm, was used for CDR3 identification, clonotype clustering and error correction. Lower-bound total TCR beta diversity was estimated with a nonparametric unseen species model using Euler transformation. Starting from the raw public reads, TCRdb applied fastp trimming at Q25, assembled clones with MiXCR and retained in-frame beta chains. Under each unique CDR3 protein, matching rows form one entry showing the most common genes and DNA. For this entry, the V and J calls and clone size follow TCRdb and not the study's own pipeline. Across this sample there are about 1,800,000 distinct CDR3 sequences, with approximately 30% seen only once. The ten largest clones take up 7.7% of the sample.

Reading the germline V gene gives CDR1 LGHNT and CDR2 FRNRAP. The CDR3 holds 15 amino acids from the cysteine to the phenylalanine. Only the CDR3 DNA is retained, 45 bases long and in frame from the first base. V was cut back by 2 bases and J by 3 bases, leaving a gap of 14 bases between them. The donors were some 39 Caucasian individuals from Russia, aged roughly 6 to 100 years, who were systemically healthy. Each donor gave about 10 milliliters of peripheral blood, drawn into EDTA-treated Vacutainer tubes. Ficoll-Paque density-gradient centrifugation was used to isolate PBMCs, with at least 6.5 million per sample. Total RNA, at least 6 micrograms per sample, was extracted from PBMCs with Trizol reagent. Naive CD45RAhigh/CD27high T cell percentages were measured by flow cytometry on a PBMC aliquot from every donor. In its sample, this clonotype was seen a few times. Its antigen target is currently unknown. Base quality data are lacking; no much larger clone is found one base away.

What the research found in general, with its limitations: Total diversity estimates from one million sequenced T cells were considered lower bounds and underestimates. There was a strong correlation between observed TCR beta diversity and the percentage of naive T cells measured by flow cytometry. Because donor CMV infection status was unknown, age-related changes in expanded clonotypes were potentially confounded. Compared with the aged group, the long-lived group had more naive CD4+ T cells, fewer expanded clones and increased TCR diversity, suggesting age selection. As age increased, observed TCR beta diversity per million T cells dropped in a roughly linear way, and a significant reduction was already evident by age about 40. Conclusive comparison of naive and antigen-experienced compartments was prevented by the profiling of bulk unsorted PBMCs.

Source material: blood. The sequence was obtained from a woman in her 30s in good health. The chain is made from TRBV12-5 and TRBJ2-7; TRBD2 is a possible D gene, resting on 5 matching bases. The sequenced DNA is TGTGCTAGTGGTTTGAGGTTGGACTCCAACTACGAGCAGTACTTC. Translated, this gives CASGLRLDSNYEQYF.